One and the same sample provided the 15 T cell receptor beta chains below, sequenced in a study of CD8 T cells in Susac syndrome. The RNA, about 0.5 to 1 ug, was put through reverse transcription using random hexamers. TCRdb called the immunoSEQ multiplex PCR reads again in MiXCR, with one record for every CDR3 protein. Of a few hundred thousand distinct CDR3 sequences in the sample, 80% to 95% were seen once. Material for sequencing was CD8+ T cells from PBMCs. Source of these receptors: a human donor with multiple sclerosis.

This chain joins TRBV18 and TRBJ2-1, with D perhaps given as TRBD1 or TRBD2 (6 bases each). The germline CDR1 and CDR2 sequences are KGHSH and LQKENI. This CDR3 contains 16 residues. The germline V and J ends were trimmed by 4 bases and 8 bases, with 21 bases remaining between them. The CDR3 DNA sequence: TGTGCCAGCTCACTATATGAGGGGGGCTCAGGGCATGAGCAGTTCTTC. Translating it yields CASSLYEGGSGHEQFF.

The CDR3 nucleotides read TGTGCCTGGAGTAAACTAGCGCCCGCCGGGGAGCTGTTTTTT. This translates into CAWSKLAPAGELFF. The chain couples TRBV30 to TRBJ2-2; 7 bases align to TRBD2. J lost 6 bases, V lost 2 bases, and 6 bases had no gene match. The CDR3 length is 14 residues. Germline loops: CDR1 GTSNPN, CDR2 SVGIG (reference sequence).

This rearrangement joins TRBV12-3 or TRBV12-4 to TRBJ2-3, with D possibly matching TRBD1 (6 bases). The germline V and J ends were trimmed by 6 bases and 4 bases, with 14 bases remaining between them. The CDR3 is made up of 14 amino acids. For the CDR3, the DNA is TGTGCCAGCAGATTACAGGGTCTCCCAGATACGCAGTATTTT. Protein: CASRLQGLPDTQYF.

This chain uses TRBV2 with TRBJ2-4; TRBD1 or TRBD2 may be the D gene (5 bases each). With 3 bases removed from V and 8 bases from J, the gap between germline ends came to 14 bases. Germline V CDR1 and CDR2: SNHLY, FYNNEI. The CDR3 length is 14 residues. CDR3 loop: CASSELVGDDIQYF. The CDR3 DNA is TGTGCCAGCAGTGAGTTGGTAGGGGACGACATTCAGTACTTC.

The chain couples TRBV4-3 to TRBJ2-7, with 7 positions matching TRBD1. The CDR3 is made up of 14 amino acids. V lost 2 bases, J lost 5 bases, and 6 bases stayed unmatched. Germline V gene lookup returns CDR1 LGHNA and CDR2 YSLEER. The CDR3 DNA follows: TGCGCCAGCAGCCAATCGACAGGGCCGGACGAGCAGTACTTC. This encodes CASSQSTGPDEQYF.

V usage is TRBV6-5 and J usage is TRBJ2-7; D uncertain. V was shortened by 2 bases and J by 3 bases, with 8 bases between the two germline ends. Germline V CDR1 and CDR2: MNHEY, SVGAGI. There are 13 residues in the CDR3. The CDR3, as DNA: TGTGCCAGCAGTTACGCCGGTCTCTACGAGCAGTACTTC. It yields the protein CASSYAGLYEQYF.

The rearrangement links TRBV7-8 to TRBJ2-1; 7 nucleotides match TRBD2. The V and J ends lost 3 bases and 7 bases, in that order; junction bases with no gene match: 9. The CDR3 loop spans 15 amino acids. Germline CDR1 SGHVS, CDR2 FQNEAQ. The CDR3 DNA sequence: TGTGCCAGCAGCTTCTGGGGGGGGTCAGCTAATGAGCAGTTCTTC. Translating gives CASSFWGGSANEQFF.

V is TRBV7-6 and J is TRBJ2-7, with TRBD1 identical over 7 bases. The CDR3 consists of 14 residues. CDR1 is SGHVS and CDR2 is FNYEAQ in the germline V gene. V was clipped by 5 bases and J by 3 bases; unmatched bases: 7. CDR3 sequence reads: CASSPPAGGYEQYF. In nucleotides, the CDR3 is TGTGCCAGCAGCCCCCCGGCAGGGGGCTACGAGCAGTACTTC.

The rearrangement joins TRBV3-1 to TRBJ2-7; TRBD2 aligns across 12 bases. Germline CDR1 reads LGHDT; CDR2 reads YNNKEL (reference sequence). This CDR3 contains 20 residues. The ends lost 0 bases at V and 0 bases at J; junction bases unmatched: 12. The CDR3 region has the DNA TGTGCCAGCAGCCAAGATCAGGCTGGGGAGACTAGCGGGAGCTCCTACGAGCAGTACTTC. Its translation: CASSQDQAGETSGSSYEQYF.

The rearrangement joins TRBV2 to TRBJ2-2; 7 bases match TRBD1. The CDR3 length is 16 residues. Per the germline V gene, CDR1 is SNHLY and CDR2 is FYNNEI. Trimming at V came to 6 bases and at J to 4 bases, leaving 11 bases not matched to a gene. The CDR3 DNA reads TGTGCCAGCAGCCCGAGACGGGACAGTTTCACCGGGGAGCTGTTTTTT. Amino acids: CASSPRRDSFTGELFF.

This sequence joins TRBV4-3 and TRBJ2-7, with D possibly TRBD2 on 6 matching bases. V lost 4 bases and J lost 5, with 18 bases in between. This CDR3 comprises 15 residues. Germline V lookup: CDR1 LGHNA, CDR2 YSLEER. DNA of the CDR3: TGCGCCAGCAGCCGCAGCCGGGACGGACTAAACGAGCAGTACTTC. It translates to CASSRSRDGLNEQYF.

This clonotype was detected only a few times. CDR3 sequence: CASSLANYEQYF. The CDR3 DNA reads as TGTGCCAGCAGCTTAGCCAACTACGAGCAGTACTTC. The chain is built from TRBV7-9 and TRBJ2-7, with D unresolved. The V and J ends lost 0 bases and 3 bases respectively, with 3 bases between them. The CDR3 has 12 residues. Per germline, CDR1 SEHNR and CDR2 FQNEAQ (reference sequence). Drawing the rest from reference TRBV7-9 and TRBJ2-7, the complete variable domain is DTGVSQNPRHKITKRGQNVTFRCDPISEHNRLYWYRQTLGQGPEFLTYFQNEAQLEKSRLLSDRFSAERPKGSFSTLEIQRTEQGDSAMYLCASSLANYEQYFGPGTRLTVT.

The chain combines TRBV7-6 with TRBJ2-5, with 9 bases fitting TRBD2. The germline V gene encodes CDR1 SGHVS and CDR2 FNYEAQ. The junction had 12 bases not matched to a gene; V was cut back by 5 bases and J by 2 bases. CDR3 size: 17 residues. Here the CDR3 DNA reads TGTGCCAGCAGCCCCGAGGGACTAGCTGATATACAAGAGACCCAGTACTTC. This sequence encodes CASSPEGLADIQETQYF.

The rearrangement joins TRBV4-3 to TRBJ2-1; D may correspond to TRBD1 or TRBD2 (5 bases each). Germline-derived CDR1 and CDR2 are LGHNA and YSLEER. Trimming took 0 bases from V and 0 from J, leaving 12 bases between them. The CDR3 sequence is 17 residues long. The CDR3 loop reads CASSQDRGKSSYNEQFF. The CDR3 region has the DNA TGCGCCAGCAGCCAAGATCGGGGCAAAAGCTCCTACAATGAGCAGTTCTTC.

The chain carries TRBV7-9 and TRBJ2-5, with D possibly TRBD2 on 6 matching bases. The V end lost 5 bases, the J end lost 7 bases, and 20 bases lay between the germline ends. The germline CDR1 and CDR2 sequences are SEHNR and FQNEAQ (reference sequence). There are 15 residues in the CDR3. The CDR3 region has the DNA TGTGCCAGCAGCCCCCCCCAAAACGGGCGGGGGACCCAGTACTTC. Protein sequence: CASSPPQNGRGTQYF. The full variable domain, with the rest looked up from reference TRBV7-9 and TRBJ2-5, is DTGVSQNPRHKITKRGQNVTFRCDPISEHNRLYWYRQTLGQGPEFLTYFQNEAQLEKSRLLSDRFSAERPKGSFSTLEIQRTEQGDSAMYLCASSPPQNGRGTQYFGPGTRLLVL.